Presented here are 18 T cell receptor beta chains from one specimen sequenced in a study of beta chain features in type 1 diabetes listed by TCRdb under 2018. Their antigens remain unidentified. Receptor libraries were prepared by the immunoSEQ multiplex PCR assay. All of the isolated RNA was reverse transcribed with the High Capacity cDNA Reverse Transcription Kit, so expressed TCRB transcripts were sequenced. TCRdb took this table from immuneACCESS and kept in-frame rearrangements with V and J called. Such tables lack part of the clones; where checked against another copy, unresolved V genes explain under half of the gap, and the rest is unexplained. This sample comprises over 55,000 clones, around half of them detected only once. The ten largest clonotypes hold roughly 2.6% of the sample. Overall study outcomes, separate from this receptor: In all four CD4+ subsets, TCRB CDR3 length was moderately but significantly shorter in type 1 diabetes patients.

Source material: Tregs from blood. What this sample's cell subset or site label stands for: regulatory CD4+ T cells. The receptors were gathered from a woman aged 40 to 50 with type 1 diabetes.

CDR3 sequence (DNA): TGCAGTGCACAGCAGGGTGAGACCCAGTACTTC. Protein product: CSAQQGETQYF. The chain uses TRBV20-1 and TRBJ2-5; possibly TRBD1 for D (5 bases). This CDR3 region has 11 residues. V lost 6 bases to trimming and J lost 5 bases, with 10 bases between them. Germline CDR1 DFQATT, CDR2 SNEGSKA (reference sequence).

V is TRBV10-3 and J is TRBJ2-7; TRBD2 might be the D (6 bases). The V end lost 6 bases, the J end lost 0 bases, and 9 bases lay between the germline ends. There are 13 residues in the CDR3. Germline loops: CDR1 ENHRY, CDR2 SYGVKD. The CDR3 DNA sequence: TGTGCCATCAGGGGCGGGGACTCCTACGAGCAGTACTTC. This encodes CAIRGGDSYEQYF.

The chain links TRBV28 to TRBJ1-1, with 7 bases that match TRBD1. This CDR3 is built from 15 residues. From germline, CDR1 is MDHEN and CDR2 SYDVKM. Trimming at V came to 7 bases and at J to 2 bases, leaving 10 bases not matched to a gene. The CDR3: CASTPIRDRNTEAFF. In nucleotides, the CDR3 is TGTGCCAGCACCCCAATCCGGGACAGAAACACTGAAGCTTTCTTT. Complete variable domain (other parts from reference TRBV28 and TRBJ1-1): DVKVTQSSRYLVKRTGEKVFLECVQDMDHENMFWYRQDPGLGLRLIYFSYDVKMKEKGDIPEGYSVSREKKERFSLILESASTNQTSMYLCASTPIRDRNTEAFFGQGTRLTVV.

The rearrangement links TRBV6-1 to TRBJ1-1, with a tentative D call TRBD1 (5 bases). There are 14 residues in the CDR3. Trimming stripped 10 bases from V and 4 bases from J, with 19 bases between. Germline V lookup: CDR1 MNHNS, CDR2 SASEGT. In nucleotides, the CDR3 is TGTGCCACCCAGGGTTGGGGGGGTGGCACTGAAGCTTTCTTT. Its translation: CATQGWGGGTEAFF.

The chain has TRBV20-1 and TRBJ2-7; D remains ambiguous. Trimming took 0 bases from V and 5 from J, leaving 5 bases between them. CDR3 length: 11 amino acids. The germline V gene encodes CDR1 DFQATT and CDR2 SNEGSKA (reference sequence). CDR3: CSARDRDEQYF. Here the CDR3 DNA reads TGCAGTGCTAGAGATCGGGACGAGCAGTACTTC.

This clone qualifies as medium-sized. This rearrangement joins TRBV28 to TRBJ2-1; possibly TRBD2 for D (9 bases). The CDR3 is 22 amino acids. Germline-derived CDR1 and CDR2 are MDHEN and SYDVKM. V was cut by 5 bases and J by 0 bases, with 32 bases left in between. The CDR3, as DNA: TGTGCCAGCAGTATGTACCTCGGGACAGGCCGATCTAGCGGGATCTCCTACAATGAGCAGTTCTTC. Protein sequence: CASSMYLGTGRSSGISYNEQFF.

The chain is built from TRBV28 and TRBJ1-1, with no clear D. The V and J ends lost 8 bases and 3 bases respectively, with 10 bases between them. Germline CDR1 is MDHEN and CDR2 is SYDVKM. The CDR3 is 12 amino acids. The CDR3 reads CASSDGYTEAFF. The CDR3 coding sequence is TGTGCCAGCTCTGACGGGTACACTGAAGCTTTCTTT.

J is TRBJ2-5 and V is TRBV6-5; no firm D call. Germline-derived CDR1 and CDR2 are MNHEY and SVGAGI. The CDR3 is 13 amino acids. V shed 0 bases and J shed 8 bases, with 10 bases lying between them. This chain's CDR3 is CASSYSGVDTQYF. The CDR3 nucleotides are TGTGCCAGCAGTTACTCAGGAGTAGATACCCAGTACTTC.

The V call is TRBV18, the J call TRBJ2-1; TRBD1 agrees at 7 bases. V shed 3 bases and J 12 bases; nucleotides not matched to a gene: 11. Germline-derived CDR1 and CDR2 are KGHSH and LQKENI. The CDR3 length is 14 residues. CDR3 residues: CASSPMDRSGGQFF. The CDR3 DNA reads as TGTGCCAGCTCACCTATGGACAGGTCTGGTGGGCAGTTCTTC.

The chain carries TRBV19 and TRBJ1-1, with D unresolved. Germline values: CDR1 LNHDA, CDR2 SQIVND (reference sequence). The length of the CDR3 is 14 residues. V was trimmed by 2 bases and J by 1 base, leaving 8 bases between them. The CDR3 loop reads CASSILQQNTEAFF. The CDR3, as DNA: TGTGCCAGTAGTATATTACAGCAGAACACTGAAGCTTTCTTT.

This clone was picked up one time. CDR3 coding DNA: TGTGCCAGCAGTAAGACAGGGCGCAAAAACATTCAGTACTTC. Translating gives CASSKTGRKNIQYF. This chain links TRBV6-5 with TRBJ2-4; 7 positions match TRBD1. Trimming at V came to 5 bases and at J to 3 bases, leaving 4 bases not matched to a gene. The CDR3 covers 14 residues. Germline values: CDR1 MNHEY, CDR2 SVGAGI.

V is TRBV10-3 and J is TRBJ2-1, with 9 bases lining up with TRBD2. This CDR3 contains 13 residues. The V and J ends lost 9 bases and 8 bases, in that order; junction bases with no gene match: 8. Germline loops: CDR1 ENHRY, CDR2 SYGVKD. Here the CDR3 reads CAMRSGRGDEQFF. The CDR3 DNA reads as TGTGCCATGCGTAGCGGGAGAGGGGATGAGCAGTTCTTC.

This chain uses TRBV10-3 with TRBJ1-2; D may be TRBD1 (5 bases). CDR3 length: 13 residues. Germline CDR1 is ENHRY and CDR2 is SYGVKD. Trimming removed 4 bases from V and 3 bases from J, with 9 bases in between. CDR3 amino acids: CAISVGRDYGYTF. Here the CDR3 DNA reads TGTGCCATCAGTGTGGGCAGGGACTATGGCTACACCTTC.

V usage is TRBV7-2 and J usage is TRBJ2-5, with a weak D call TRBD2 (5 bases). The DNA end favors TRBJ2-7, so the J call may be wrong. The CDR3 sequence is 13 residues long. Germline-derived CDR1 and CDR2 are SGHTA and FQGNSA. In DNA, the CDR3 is TGTGCCAGCAGCCTCAGAGGGTTTAACGAGCAGTACTTC. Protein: CASSLRGFNEQYF.

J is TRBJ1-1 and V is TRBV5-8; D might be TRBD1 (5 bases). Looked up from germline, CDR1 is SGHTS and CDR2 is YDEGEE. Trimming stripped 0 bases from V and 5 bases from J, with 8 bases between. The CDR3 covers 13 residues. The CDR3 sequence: CASSLGRGTEAFF. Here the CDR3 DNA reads TGTGCCAGCAGCTTGGGGAGGGGAACTGAAGCTTTCTTT.

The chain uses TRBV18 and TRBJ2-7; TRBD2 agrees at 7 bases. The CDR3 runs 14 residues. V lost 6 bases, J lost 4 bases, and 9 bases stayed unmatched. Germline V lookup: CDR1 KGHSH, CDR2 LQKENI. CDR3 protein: CASSPRGGQYEQYF. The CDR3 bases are TGTGCCAGCTCGCCCCGGGGAGGGCAGTACGAGCAGTACTTC. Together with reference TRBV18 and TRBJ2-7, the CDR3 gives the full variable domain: NAGVMQNPRHLVRRRGQEARLRCSPMKGHSHVYWYRQLPEEGLKFMVYLQKENIIDESGMPKERFSAEFPKEGPSILRIQQVVRGDSAAYFCASSPRGGQYEQYFGPGTRLTVT.

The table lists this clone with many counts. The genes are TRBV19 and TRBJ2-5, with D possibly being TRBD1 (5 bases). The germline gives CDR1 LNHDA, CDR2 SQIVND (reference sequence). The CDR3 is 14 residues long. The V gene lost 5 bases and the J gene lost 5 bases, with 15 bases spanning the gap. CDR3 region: CASSPTRVSETQYF. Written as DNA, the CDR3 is TGTGCCAGTAGTCCCACCAGGGTTTCGGAGACCCAGTACTTC.

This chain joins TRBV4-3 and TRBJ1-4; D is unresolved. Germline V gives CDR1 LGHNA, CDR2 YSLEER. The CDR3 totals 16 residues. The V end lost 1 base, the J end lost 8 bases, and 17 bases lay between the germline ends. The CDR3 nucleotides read TGCGCCAGCAGCCAAGGAGGAGGTGACTTTCAAGAAAAACTGTTTTTT. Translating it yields CASSQGGGDFQEKLFF.